The 32 T cell receptor beta chains below all came from one sample that was sequenced in a study of blood T cell repertoires in COVID-19. Repertoires were generated with immunoSEQ multiplex PCR, while TCRdb's copy carries only in-frame clones and drops some. The profile shows approximately 170,000 clones, about 80% of them singletons. Sequenced: peripheral blood. Source of these receptors: a human donor with acute or convalescent COVID-19. The donor label of this sample is uncertain.

The chain has TRBV5-1 and TRBJ2-3, with 7 positions matching TRBD2. The CDR3 totals 14 residues. Trimming removed 4 bases from V and 6 bases from J; junction bases left unmatched: 8. CDR1 SGHRS and CDR2 YFSETQ come from the germline V gene. CDR3 sequence (DNA): TGCGCCAGCAGCCTTCAAAGCGGGACGGATACGCAGTATTTT. It specifies CASSLQSGTDTQYF.

The CDR3 loop reads CASSDTGTGFSPLHF. The CDR3 DNA sequence: TGTGCCAGCAGTGACACCGGGACAGGGTTTTCACCCCTCCACTTT. The V gene is TRBV6-1, the J gene TRBJ1-6; the match to TRBD1 covers 9 bases. V lost 3 bases and J lost 9; bases outside the gene matches: 6. The CDR3 has 15 amino acids. Germline V gene data show CDR1 as MNHNS and CDR2 as SASEGT.

The gene calls are TRBV7-9 and TRBJ1-5, with D possibly matching TRBD1 (6 bases). CDR3 length equals 14 residues. Trimming pared 5 bases from V and 2 bases from J, leaving 10 bases between. Germline V gene sequence: CDR1 SEHNR, CDR2 FQNEAQ (reference sequence). CDR3 amino acids: CASSQGNGNQPQHF. The CDR3 nucleotides are TGTGCCAGCAGCCAGGGGAACGGCAATCAGCCCCAGCATTTT.

CDR3: CASSLAATDTQYF. In nucleotides, the CDR3 is TGTGCCAGCAGTTTAGCGGCCACAGATACGCAGTATTTT. The gene calls are TRBV28 and TRBJ2-3; D ambiguous. The CDR3 is 13 residues long. The V end was cut by 2 bases, the J end by 2 bases, with 5 bases between. CDR1 and CDR2 (germline): MDHEN, SYDVKM.

The chain links TRBV3-1 (or the pseudogene TRBV3-2) to TRBJ2-1, with D possibly TRBD2 on 5 matching bases. V lost 1 base, J lost 6 bases, and 13 bases lay in between. The germline CDR1 and CDR2 sequences are LGHDT and YNNKEL (reference sequence). The CDR3 consists of 15 residues. The CDR3 loop reads CASSQAGSVGNEQFF. The CDR3 region has the DNA TGTGCCAGCAGCCAAGCGGGGTCTGTGGGCAATGAGCAGTTCTTC.

The rearrangement uses TRBV29-1 and TRBJ2-2, with D possibly TRBD1 on 6 matching bases. The CDR3 covers 13 residues. V was pared by 3 bases and J by 5 bases, with 10 bases between. CDR1 is SQVTM and CDR2 is ANQGSEA in the germline V gene. CDR3 DNA: TGCAGCGTTGACTCACAGGGTACCGGGGAGCTGTTTTTT. Protein product: CSVDSQGTGELFF.

The chain couples TRBV10-3 to TRBJ1-5; tentative D call: TRBD1 (5 bases). V was trimmed by 4 bases and J by 4 bases, leaving 14 bases between them. Germline loops: CDR1 ENHRY, CDR2 SYGVKD. This CDR3 region has 15 residues. CDR3 residues: CAISAVGTFNQPQHF. The CDR3 DNA reads as TGTGCCATCAGTGCGGTAGGGACTTTTAATCAGCCCCAGCATTTT.

The chain has TRBV7-2 and TRBJ2-1, with TRBD2 identical over 8 bases. This CDR3 is 16 amino acids long. The germline gives CDR1 SGHTA, CDR2 FQGNSA. V gave up 5 bases and J gave up 12 bases; unmatched junction bases: 18. CDR3 coding DNA: TGTGCCAGCAGCAATCCCGGGACTAGAACAATGAGGTGGCAGTTCTTC. Encoded protein: CASSNPGTRTMRWQFF.

The gene calls are TRBV30 and TRBJ2-5; D remains ambiguous. The CDR3 is made up of 12 amino acids. With 1 base removed from V and 5 bases from J, the gap between germline ends came to 8 bases. Per the germline V gene, CDR1 is GTSNPN and CDR2 is SVGIG (reference sequence). The CDR3 protein is CAWSAGGETQYF. CDR3 DNA: TGTGCCTGGAGTGCAGGTGGGGAGACCCAGTACTTC.

The J gene is TRBJ1-3, the V gene TRBV10-2, with TRBD1 as a possible D gene (5 bases). Per the germline V gene, CDR1 is WSHSY and CDR2 is SAAADI. The CDR3 has 15 residues. V was shortened by 3 bases and J by 0 bases, with 9 bases between the two germline ends. Here the CDR3 DNA reads TGCGCCAGCAGTGAAAGGGGCTTCTCTGGAAACACCATATATTTT. This codes for CASSERGFSGNTIYF.

The V gene is TRBV6-6, the J gene TRBJ1-1; 8 bases agree with TRBD1. Trimming at V came to 8 bases and at J to 1 base, leaving 9 bases not matched to a gene. Germline assignment: CDR1 MNHNY and CDR2 SVGAGI (reference sequence). The CDR3 has 15 amino acids. The CDR3 bases are TGTGCCAGCTTTGGACCTGGGACAGGGAACACTGAAGCTTTCTTT. Protein: CASFGPGTGNTEAFF.

The chain employs TRBV30 and TRBJ1-6, with 9 bases matching TRBD1. CDR3 size: 14 residues. The junction had 2 bases not matched to a gene; V was cut back by 0 bases and J by 8 bases. Germline V gives CDR1 GTSNPN, CDR2 SVGIG (reference sequence). CDR3 DNA: TGTGCCTGGAGTGTCGACAGGGGGGATTCACCCCTCCACTTT. Its translation: CAWSVDRGDSPLHF.

This clone was seen once. The genes are TRBV5-6 and TRBJ1-4; D is uncertain. V was clipped by 3 bases and J by 8 bases, with 17 bases between them. Per germline, CDR1 SGHDT and CDR2 YYEEEE. This CDR3 is built from 15 residues. CDR3: CASSWTRSSGEKLFF. In nucleotides, the CDR3 is TGTGCCAGCAGCTGGACGAGGAGTTCGGGGGAAAAACTGTTTTTT.

This chain links TRBV12-3 or TRBV12-4 with TRBJ1-2; 8 nucleotides match TRBD1. There are 13 residues in the CDR3. After removal of 6 bases from V and 7 bases from J, the junction contained 7 bases not matched to a gene. CDR3 in amino acids: CASSQDRELGYTF. The DNA for the CDR3 is TGTGCCAGCAGCCAGGACAGGGAGCTTGGCTACACCTTC.

A word on this clone: The junction does not match germline at one end; this may be a read error. The chain has TRBV7-7 and TRBJ1-5, with D tentatively TRBD1 (5 bases). Per the germline V gene, CDR1 is SSHAT and CDR2 is FNYEAQ (reference sequence). The CDR3 length is 17 residues. This CDR3 reads CASSLGKGPDSNQPQHF. CDR3 in DNA: TGTGCTAGCAGCTTAGGGAAGGGGCCGGATAGCAATCAGCCCCAGCATTTT.

The V and J genes are TRBV29-1 and TRBJ1-2; possibly TRBD1 for D (5 bases). CDR1 and CDR2 from the germline V gene are SQVTM and ANQGSEA. This CDR3 has 13 residues. Trimming stripped 4 bases from V and 4 bases from J, with 13 bases between. CDR3 nucleotide sequence: TGCAGCGTTGGTGCCAGGGAATCCTATGGCTACACCTTC. Amino acid sequence: CSVGARESYGYTF.

The V call is TRBV5-1, the J call TRBJ1-3; D is possibly TRBD1 (6 bases). The V end was cut by 0 bases, the J end by 3 bases, with 7 bases between. The CDR3 consists of 14 residues. In germline, CDR1 is SGHRS, CDR2 YFSETQ. This chain's CDR3 is CASSLGQVGNTIYF. CDR3 sequence (DNA): TGCGCCAGCAGCTTGGGACAGGTTGGAAACACCATATATTTT.

This clone has just a few counts. The gene calls are TRBV3-1 (or the pseudogene TRBV3-2) and TRBJ1-6; D not certain. The ends were cut back, 0 bases at V and 4 bases at J, with 7 bases in the middle. The CDR3 covers 15 residues. The germline V gene encodes CDR1 LGHDT and CDR2 YNNKEL (reference sequence). The chain's CDR3 is CASSQDRPYNSPLHF. Written as DNA, the CDR3 is TGTGCCAGCAGCCAAGATCGTCCTTATAATTCACCCCTCCACTTT.

This CDR3 is CASREGSAGNQPQHF. CDR3 in DNA: TGTGCCAGCAGGGAGGGGAGTGCGGGCAATCAGCCCCAGCATTTT. The genes are TRBV7-9 and TRBJ1-5; a possible D gene is TRBD1 (5 bases). Germline V gene sequence: CDR1 SEHNR, CDR2 FQNEAQ (reference sequence). The V end was cut by 6 bases, the J end by 2 bases, with 14 bases between. The CDR3 is 15 amino acids.

The chain has TRBV7-3 and TRBJ2-1; TRBD2 matches at 8 bases. The germline gives CDR1 SGHTA, CDR2 FQGTGA. The trim removed 4 bases at V and 6 bases at J, leaving 11 bases unmatched. The CDR3 spans 16 residues. CDR3 residues: CASSSRSGSLVNEQFF. The DNA of the CDR3 is TGTGCCAGCAGCTCTCGCAGCGGGAGCCTCGTCAATGAGCAGTTCTTC.

The chain combines TRBV5-5 with TRBJ1-4; the D gene is possibly TRBD1 (5 bases). Germline assignment: CDR1 SGHKS and CDR2 YYEKEE (reference sequence). This CDR3 is 14 amino acids long. V was cut by 4 bases and J by 5 bases, with 12 bases left in between. The CDR3 reads CASSPGHRNEKLFF. The CDR3, as DNA: TGTGCCAGCAGCCCAGGACACCGAAATGAAAAACTGTTTTTT.

This chain joins TRBV5-1 and TRBJ2-5; D call uncertain. Trimming shortened V by 0 bases and J by 1 base, and 4 bases separated the two germline ends. CDR3 length equals 13 residues. Germline V gene data show CDR1 as SGHRS and CDR2 as YFSETQ. The CDR3, as DNA: TGCGCCAGCAGCTTGGCCTCCCAAGAGACCCAGTACTTC. Its translation: CASSLASQETQYF.

This chain links TRBV6-5 with TRBJ1-4; 7 bases fit TRBD1. Per the germline V gene, CDR1 is MNHEY and CDR2 is SVGAGI. Trimming took 5 bases from V and 4 from J; bases not matched to a gene: 4. This CDR3 comprises 14 residues. CDR3 region: CASSRDSFNEKLFF. CDR3 bases: TGTGCCAGCAGTCGGGACAGCTTTAATGAAAAACTGTTTTTT.

This chain joins TRBV5-6 and TRBJ1-2; TRBD1 might be the D (5 bases). The CDR3 sequence is 14 residues long. Germline lookup yields CDR1 SGHDT and CDR2 YYEEEE. V was pared by 0 bases and J by 0 bases, with 6 bases between. The CDR3 loop reads CASSLGTTNYGYTF. In DNA form, the CDR3 reads TGTGCCAGCAGCTTGGGGACAACTAACTATGGCTACACCTTC.

V and J are TRBV10-1 and TRBJ2-3; perhaps TRBD2 as D (5 bases). This CDR3 has 15 residues. The V end was cut by 2 bases, the J end by 0 bases, with 9 bases between. CDR1 and CDR2 from the germline V gene are WNHNN and SYGVQD (reference sequence). The CDR3 loop reads CASSEGGPSTDTQYF. Written as DNA, the CDR3 is TGCGCCAGCAGTGAGGGCGGGCCTAGCACAGATACGCAGTATTTT.

The rearrangement links TRBV4-1 to TRBJ2-5; tentatively, D is TRBD1 (7 bases). The V end was cut by 0 bases, the J end by 1 base, with 12 bases between. This CDR3 region has 16 residues. In germline, CDR1 is MGHRA, CDR2 YSYEKL. The CDR3 sequence is CASSQDAGGSQETQYF. For the CDR3, the DNA is TGCGCCAGCAGCCAAGACGCAGGGGGGTCCCAAGAGACCCAGTACTTC.

The chain uses TRBV5-6 and TRBJ2-3; 11 positions match TRBD1. Unmatched junction bases numbered 3, after V lost 3 bases and J lost 6 bases. This CDR3 is 14 amino acids long. Germline V CDR1 and CDR2: SGHDT, YYEEEE. For the CDR3, the DNA is TGTGCCAGCAGCTGGACAGGGGGCAGGGATACGCAGTATTTT. Translating gives CASSWTGGRDTQYF. The whole variable domain, remainder taken from reference TRBV5-6 and TRBJ2-3, is DAGVTQSPTHLIKTRGQQVTLRCSPKSGHDTVSWYQQALGQGPQFIFQYYEEEERQRGNFPDRFSGHQFPNYSSELNVNALLLGDSALYLCASSWTGGRDTQYFGPGTRLTVL.

J is TRBJ2-6 and V is TRBV6-4; weak D call: TRBD1 (6 bases). Trimming cost V 5 bases and J 4 bases, with 15 bases left between them. The germline V gene has CDR1 MRHNA and CDR2 SNTAGT. The CDR3 has 16 amino acids. The CDR3, as DNA: TGTGCCAGCAGTACAGCAGGGGAATTGGGGGCCAACGTCCTGACTTTC. Amino acid sequence: CASSTAGELGANVLTF.

The V gene is TRBV7-2, the J gene TRBJ2-3, with 8 bases fitting TRBD2. V dropped 5 bases and J dropped 2; count of bases not matched to a gene: 6. Germline CDR1 and CDR2: SGHTA and FQGNSA. The CDR3 loop spans 15 amino acids. CDR3 nucleotide sequence: TGTGCCAGCAGCCTTACTAGCGGCACCACAGATACGCAGTATTTT. It yields the protein CASSLTSGTTDTQYF. The full variable domain, its missing parts supplied by reference TRBV7-2 and TRBJ2-3, is GAGVSQSPSNKVTEKGKDVELRCDPISGHTALYWYRQSLGQGLEFLIYFQGNSAPDKSGLPSDRFSAERTGGSVSTLTIQRTQQEDSAVYLCASSLTSGTTDTQYFGPGTRLTVL.

The V call is TRBV19, the J call TRBJ1-5; 8 bases align to TRBD1. The CDR3 is 20 residues long. V shed 5 bases, J shed 5 bases, and the junction held 23 bases outside the gene matches. From germline, CDR1 is LNHDA and CDR2 SQIVND (reference sequence). The DNA for the CDR3 is TGTGCCAGTAGTTTACCCAGAGGGGACAGGACGCGAGGGAGGCATCAGCCCCAGCATTTT. As protein: CASSLPRGDRTRGRHQPQHF.

This clone was seen a handful of times. The chain joins TRBV25-1 to TRBJ1-1, with D perhaps matching TRBD1 (6 bases). Germline V lookup: CDR1 MGHDK, CDR2 SYGVNS. This CDR3 region has 16 residues. The ends were cut back, 3 bases at V and 3 bases at J, with 17 bases in the middle. This chain's CDR3 is CASSDTGQGRDTEAFF. CDR3 nucleotides: TGTGCCAGCAGTGATACGGGACAAGGTAGGGACACTGAAGCTTTCTTT.

This clone is a singleton in its sample. The chain employs TRBV5-1 and TRBJ2-1, with 10 bases matching TRBD1. The ends lost 5 bases at V and 5 bases at J; junction bases unmatched: 4. Germline lookup yields CDR1 SGHRS and CDR2 YFSETQ. The CDR3 has 14 amino acids. CDR3 sequence reads: CASRVTGGNNEQFF. CDR3 coding DNA: TGCGCCAGCAGGGTGACAGGGGGCAACAATGAGCAGTTCTTC.